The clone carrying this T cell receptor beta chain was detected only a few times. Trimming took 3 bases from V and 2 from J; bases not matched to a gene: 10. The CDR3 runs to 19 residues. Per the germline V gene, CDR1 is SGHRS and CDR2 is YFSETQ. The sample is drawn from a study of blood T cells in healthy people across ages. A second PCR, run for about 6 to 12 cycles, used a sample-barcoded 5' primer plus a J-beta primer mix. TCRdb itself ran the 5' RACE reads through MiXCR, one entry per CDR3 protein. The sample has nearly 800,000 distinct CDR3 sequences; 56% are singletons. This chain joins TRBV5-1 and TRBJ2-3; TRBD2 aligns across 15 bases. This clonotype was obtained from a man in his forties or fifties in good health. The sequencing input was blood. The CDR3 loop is CASSSGLAGGRETTDTQYF. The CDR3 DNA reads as TGCGCCAGCAGCTCGGGACTAGCGGGGGGCCGCGAAACCACAGATACGCAGTATTTT.